The rows below give T cell receptor beta chains drawn from one sample of a study of Graves' ophthalmopathy and Graves' hyperthyroidism. One entry per CDR3 protein results from TCRdb running MiXCR on the multiplex PCR reads. Of 600,000 to 650,000 distinct CDR3 sequences listed, approximately 21% are singletons. The sample consisted of peripheral blood. Source of these receptors: a woman aged 18-35 years with stable Graves' hyperthyroidism. Some clones in this sample may be carry-over from other donors' samples. Each CDR3 is given with its conserved first and last residue. Fields, in order: clone size, D gene, J gene, V gene, CDR3 DNA, CDR3 protein. D genes are given only for firm matches. For some rows the clone size is stated as once, few or many, or as a class when expanded; others skip it.

many,NA,TRBJ1-1,TRBV12-3/TRBV12-4,TGTGCCAGCAGCCCTCTGGGGGGCAGGAACACTGAAGCTTTCTTT,CASSPLGGRNTEAFF
many,TRBD1,TRBJ1-5,TRBV2,TGTGCCAGCTCAGGGGGGCATGTTCAGCCCCAGCATTTT,CASSGGHVQPQHF
NA,TRBD1,TRBJ2-7,TRBV6-1,TGTGCCAGCAGGGGGGACAGTTCCTACGAGCAGTACTTC,CASRGDSSYEQYF
NA,NA,TRBJ1-2,TRBV6-5,TGTGCCAGCAGTTACTCGTCTAGATACTATGGCTACACCTTC,CASSYSSRYYGYTF
few,TRBD1,TRBJ1-2,TRBV3-1,TGTGCCAGCAGCCAAAGGGGGCTATTCACGAATGGCTACACCTTC,CASSQRGLFTNGYTF
many,NA,TRBJ1-1,TRBV18,TGTGCCAGCTCACCCACGACAGGTGGGGACACTGAAGCTTTCTTT,CASSPTTGGDTEAFF
many,NA,TRBJ2-7,TRBV4-1,TGCGCCAGCAGGACGACTTCGGGACTCCAATACGAGCAGTACTTC,CASRTTSGLQYEQYF
NA,NA,TRBJ2-2,TRBV11-2,TGTGTCAGCAGCTTAGTTGGGGAGCTGTTTTTT,CVSSLVGELFF
many,TRBD1,TRBJ2-2,TRBV20-1,TGCAGTGCTATTCGAAGGACAGGGAGCGCCGGGGAGCTGTTTTTT,CSAIRRTGSAGELFF
few,NA,TRBJ2-2,TRBV4-2,TGTGCCAGCAGCCAAGGTAGGACTACCTCGAACACCGGGGAGCTGTTTTTT,CASSQGRTTSNTGELFF
many,NA,TRBJ1-1,TRBV7-2,TGTGCCAGCAGCTTGAAAGCGGGGATTAACACTGAAGCTTTCTTT,CASSLKAGINTEAFF
many,TRBD1,TRBJ2-5,TRBV12-3/TRBV12-4,TGTGCCAGCCGTCGGGACAGCCAAGAGACCCAGTACTTC,CASRRDSQETQYF
NA,NA,TRBJ1-2,TRBV30,TGTGGCGGAAGGGGAGGCTATGGCTACACCTTC,CGGRGGYGYTF
NA,NA,TRBJ1-2,TRBV7-9,TGTGCCAGCAGCTTAGTCCTGTTTAACTATGGCTACACCTTC,CASSLVLFNYGYTF
many,TRBD1,TRBJ1-1,TRBV9,TGTGCCAGCGGAGATAACCGCGGGACAGTAAACACTGAAGCTTTCTTT,CASGDNRGTVNTEAFF
NA,TRBD1,TRBJ2-7,TRBV5-1,TGCGCCAGCAGCTGGGAGACAGGGGGCATCTACGAGCAGTACTTC,CASSWETGGIYEQYF
many,NA,TRBJ1-3,TRBV28,TGTGCCAGCAGCTATGAGGGGGATTACTCTGGAAACACCATATATTTT,CASSYEGDYSGNTIYF
many,NA,TRBJ2-5,TRBV28,TGTGCCAGCAGGACCTGGGGCTACCGATATAAAGAGACCCAGTACTTC,CASRTWGYRYKETQYF
NA,TRBD1,TRBJ1-1,TRBV19,TGTGCCAGTAGGCCGTCAGGGGGGAACACTGAAGCTTTCTTT,CASRPSGGNTEAFF
many,NA,TRBJ2-5,TRBV12-3/TRBV12-4,TGTGCCAGCAGCCTTATCGGGGAGTACCAAGAGACCCAGTACTTC,CASSLIGEYQETQYF
many,NA,TRBJ2-5,TRBV30,TGTGCCTCCGCACAGGGAAATCAAGAGACCCAGTACTTC,CASAQGNQETQYF
NA,TRBD1,TRBJ2-7,TRBV28,TGTGCCGTAGACAGGGGTAGCGAGCAGTACTTC,CAVDRGSEQYF